The 26 T cell receptor beta chains in this list originate from one sample, sequenced in a study of long-term antiretroviral therapy in people with HIV. Run at survey level, the immunoSEQ assay was version v3.0. The method was immunoSEQ multiplex PCR; TCRdb's version includes in-frame clones alone and lacks a portion of them. The data contain 25,000 to 35,000 clones, about 90% of them seen just once; the ten biggest clones take up 3.6%. The sample here was unsorted PBMCs, taken 1.8 years after starting antiretroviral therapy. The origin of the receptors is a woman aged 18-35 years with HIV.

The CDR3 DNA sequence: TGTGCCAGCAGTCTGACAGATCTCCAGGGGGGCTACACCTTC. Translating gives CASSLTDLQGGYTF. The chain has TRBV6-5 and TRBJ1-2, with D possibly matching TRBD1 (6 bases). Trimming removed 5 bases from V and 8 bases from J, with 18 bases in between. Germline V gene data show CDR1 as MNHEY and CDR2 as SVGAGI. There are 14 residues in the CDR3.

The chain carries TRBV10-1 and TRBJ2-7; D is unclear. V lost 4 bases and J 0 bases, leaving 10 bases between the germline ends. The V gene's germline CDR1 is WNHNN and CDR2 SYGVQD (reference sequence). The CDR3 is 14 amino acids. In nucleotides, the CDR3 is TGCGCCAGCAGTGTTGTTGCGGACTCCTACGAGCAGTACTTC. It codes for CASSVVADSYEQYF.

The rearrangement joins TRBV5-1 to TRBJ2-7; D perhaps matches TRBD1 (6 bases). The V end lost 4 bases, the J end lost 0 bases, and 14 bases lay between the germline ends. This CDR3 region has 15 residues. Looked up from germline, CDR1 is SGHRS and CDR2 is YFSETQ. CDR3 loop: CASSPQGIASYEQYF. In DNA, the CDR3 is TGCGCCAGCAGCCCACAGGGAATAGCCTCCTACGAGCAGTACTTC. Using reference TRBV5-1 and TRBJ2-7 for the parts outside the CDR3, the full variable domain is KAGVTQTPRYLIKTRGQQVTLSCSPISGHRSVSWYQQTPGQGLQFLFEYFSETQRNKGNFPGRFSGRQFSNSRSEMNVSTLELGDSALYLCASSPQGIASYEQYFGPGTRLTVT.

The chain employs TRBV6-5 and TRBJ2-1; D is unclear. The CDR3 is 15 amino acids. Trimming left V 7 bases short and J 2 bases short, with 15 bases between. Germline V lookup: CDR1 MNHEY, CDR2 SVGAGI. CDR3 sequence (DNA): TGTGCCAGCACCTCTATCCTCGGCGCCTACAATGAGCAGTTCTTC. It encodes CASTSILGAYNEQFF.

The chain couples TRBV18 to TRBJ1-1; D might be TRBD1 (5 bases). The CDR3 runs to 13 residues. The ends were cut back, 3 bases at V and 5 bases at J, with 10 bases in the middle. Germline CDR1 is KGHSH and CDR2 is LQKENI. CDR3 amino acids: CASSPGRITEAFF. CDR3 nucleotides: TGTGCCAGCTCACCGGGACGGATTACTGAAGCTTTCTTT.

The chain carries TRBV7-2 and TRBJ2-1, with TRBD2 matching over 15 bases. Germline CDR1 SGHTA, CDR2 FQGNSA. The CDR3 consists of 17 residues. The V and J ends lost 4 bases and 9 bases, in that order; junction bases with no gene match: 10. The CDR3 loop is CASSSRSAGLAGGEQFF. The CDR3 DNA reads TGTGCCAGCAGCTCTAGAAGCGCGGGACTAGCGGGAGGTGAGCAGTTCTTC.

V is TRBV7-2 and J is TRBJ1-4; D gene unclear. Germline CDR1 SGHTA, CDR2 FQGNSA. The V end was cut by 5 bases, the J end by 4 bases, with 5 bases between. The CDR3 has 12 residues. CDR3 residues: CASSRVNEKLFF. The DNA of the CDR3 is TGTGCCAGCAGCCGAGTTAATGAAAAACTGTTTTTT. The variable domain in full, with the rest retrieved from reference TRBV7-2 and TRBJ1-4, is GAGVSQSPSNKVTEKGKDVELRCDPISGHTALYWYRQSLGQGLEFLIYFQGNSAPDKSGLPSDRFSAERTGGSVSTLTIQRTQQEDSAVYLCASSRVNEKLFFGSGTQLSVL.

The CDR3 DNA reads as TGTGCCAGTTTCCCTTCCCAGCAGGGTGTGAATGAGCAGTTCTTC. Translating it yields CASFPSQQGVNEQFF. This chain links TRBV6-4 with TRBJ2-1; D may be TRBD1 (5 bases). V lost 9 bases and J lost 7, with 22 bases in between. Per germline, CDR1 MRHNA and CDR2 SNTAGT. This CDR3 comprises 15 residues.

The CDR3 protein is CASSLQASEREQYF. The CDR3 DNA follows: TGTGCCAGCAGCTTACAGGCGAGTGAGCGCGAGCAGTACTTC. This rearrangement joins TRBV7-6 to TRBJ2-7, with no clear D. The V gene lost 2 bases and the J gene lost 6 bases, with 14 bases spanning the gap. The CDR3 sequence is 14 residues long. Germline loops: CDR1 SGHVS, CDR2 FNYEAQ.

The V and J genes are TRBV7-9 and TRBJ2-1; D gene ambiguous. The CDR3 spans 13 residues. Deletions cut 4 bases from V and 5 bases from J, with 9 bases between. Per germline, CDR1 SEHNR and CDR2 FQNEAQ (reference sequence). The CDR3 sequence: CASSWVGDNEQFF. Here the CDR3 DNA reads TGTGCCAGCAGCTGGGTCGGAGACAATGAGCAGTTCTTC.

The chain is built from TRBV28 and TRBJ1-1; TRBD1 aligns across 10 bases. Per the germline V gene, CDR1 is MDHEN and CDR2 is SYDVKM. The CDR3 spans 13 residues. Losses at the gene ends were 4 bases for V and 5 bases for J; bases not matched to a gene: 1. The CDR3 sequence: CASSWTGGTEAFF. DNA for the CDR3: TGTGCCAGCAGTTGGACAGGGGGAACTGAAGCTTTCTTT.

V usage is TRBV21-1 and J usage is TRBJ2-3; the tabulated D call, TRBD2, remains unverified against the DNA. TRBV21-1 is a pseudogene. The CDR3 totals 16 residues. This chain's CDR3 is CASTSVKEASTDTQYF. The CDR3 nucleotides read TGTGCCAGCACCTCCGTTAAGGAGGCTAGCACAGATACGCAGTATTTT.

The gene calls are TRBV7-9 and TRBJ1-3, with TRBD1 matching over 8 bases. V lost 4 bases and J lost 1; bases outside the gene matches: 3. Per the germline V gene, CDR1 is SEHNR and CDR2 is FQNEAQ (reference sequence). This CDR3 region has 15 residues. The CDR3 loop is CASSSDRESGNTIYF. As DNA, the CDR3 is TGTGCCAGCAGCTCGGACAGGGAATCTGGAAACACCATATATTTT. Drawing the rest from reference TRBV7-9 and TRBJ1-3, the complete variable domain is DTGVSQNPRHKITKRGQNVTFRCDPISEHNRLYWYRQTLGQGPEFLTYFQNEAQLEKSRLLSDRFSAERPKGSFSTLEIQRTEQGDSAMYLCASSSDRESGNTIYFGEGSWLTVV.

The chain couples TRBV5-1 to TRBJ2-1; unclear D gene. The CDR3 sequence is 12 residues long. Trimming left V 0 bases short and J 9 bases short, with 7 bases between. Germline V CDR1 and CDR2: SGHRS, YFSETQ. DNA of the CDR3: TGCGCCAGCAGCTTGGAGGGCGGTGAGCAGTTCTTC. It specifies CASSLEGGEQFF.

V usage is TRBV4-3 and J usage is TRBJ2-7; no clear D. Germline loops: CDR1 LGHNA, CDR2 YSLEER. V was shortened by 1 base and J by 0 bases, with 13 bases between the two germline ends. The CDR3 has 16 residues. Here the CDR3 DNA reads TGCGCCAGCAGCCAAGCTGTAGCAGGTGCCTCCTACGAGCAGTACTTC. This codes for CASSQAVAGASYEQYF.

V gene TRBV5-1 combines with J gene TRBJ2-7, with TRBD2 matching over 7 bases. Germline CDR1 is SGHRS and CDR2 is YFSETQ. J lost 6 bases, V lost 2 bases, and 8 bases had no gene match. This CDR3 comprises 14 residues. The chain's CDR3 is CASSLRTPGGEQYF. In DNA, the CDR3 is TGCGCCAGCAGCTTACGGACGCCGGGGGGCGAGCAGTACTTC.

This chain connects TRBV7-9 to TRBJ2-7; 8 bases fit TRBD1. Germline CDR1 and CDR2: SEHNR and FQNEAQ (reference sequence). The CDR3 loop spans 16 amino acids. Trimming cost V 1 base and J 3 bases; bases outside gene matches: 8. This CDR3 is CASSLVLTGDHYEQYF. Written as DNA, the CDR3 is TGTGCCAGCAGCTTAGTTTTGACAGGGGACCACTACGAGCAGTACTTC.

The V gene is TRBV25-1, the J gene TRBJ2-1; D possibly corresponds to TRBD2 (6 bases). V was clipped by 1 base and J by 10 bases, with 11 bases between them. Germline V CDR1 and CDR2: MGHDK, SYGVNS. This CDR3 is 13 amino acids long. In nucleotides, the CDR3 is TGTGCCAGCAGTGAATTCCTCGGGGGAGAGCAGTTCTTC. Translated, it gives CASSEFLGGEQFF.

The CDR3 region has the DNA TGTGCCAGCAGCGGCCCACCGCAGTATTTT. This translates into CASSGPPQYF. The chain is built from TRBV9 and TRBJ2-3; D is unresolved. The CDR3 is made up of 10 amino acids. Germline CDR1 and CDR2: SGDLS and YYNGEE. Trimming pared 3 bases from V and 10 bases from J, leaving 6 bases between.

This chain links TRBV6-5 with TRBJ1-1; D remains ambiguous. The CDR3 is 13 residues long. Trimming took 5 bases from V and 6 from J, leaving 13 bases between them. CDR1 MNHEY and CDR2 SVGAGI come from the germline V gene. CDR3 DNA: TGTGCCAGCAGTCCGAGGCGACTGTCTGAAGCTTTCTTT. Residues: CASSPRRLSEAFF.

The chain uses TRBV2 and TRBJ1-1, with 9 bases lining up with TRBD1. J was trimmed by 5 bases and V by 1 base; bases with no gene match: 5. The CDR3 spans 15 residues. In germline, CDR1 is SNHLY, CDR2 FYNNEI. DNA of the CDR3: TGTGCCAGCAGTGAAGTAGGGACAGGGAATACTGAAGCTTTCTTT. Its protein product is CASSEVGTGNTEAFF.

The chain recombines TRBV18 with TRBJ1-1; tentative D call: TRBD1 (6 bases). Trimming pared 3 bases from V and 3 bases from J, leaving 11 bases between. CDR3 size: 14 residues. The germline V gene has CDR1 KGHSH and CDR2 LQKENI. CDR3 sequence: CASSPPDSYTEAFF. CDR3 bases: TGTGCCAGCTCACCCCCGGACAGTTACACTGAAGCTTTCTTT.

Concerning this clone: In the same sample, other DNA sequences code for this CDR3. The chain couples TRBV5-1 to TRBJ2-3; D is perhaps TRBD2 (6 bases). V dropped 4 bases and J dropped 0 bases, with 12 bases sitting between them. CDR1 SGHRS and CDR2 YFSETQ come from the germline V gene. This CDR3 comprises 15 residues. The CDR3: CASSLERASTDTQYF. The CDR3 coding sequence is TGCGCCAGCAGCCTGGAGCGGGCTAGCACAGATACGCAGTATTTT.

V and J are TRBV6-1 and TRBJ1-1; D is unresolved. Germline loops: CDR1 MNHNS, CDR2 SASEGT. V was cut by 10 bases and J by 0 bases, with 9 bases left in between. CDR3 length: 12 amino acids. CDR3 protein: CATTHVNTEAFF. For the CDR3, the DNA is TGTGCCACCACACACGTGAACACTGAAGCTTTCTTT.

The table lists this clone with a count of one. The chain carries TRBV29-1 and TRBJ2-7; TRBD1 might be the D (5 bases). The germline V gene encodes CDR1 SQVTM and CDR2 ANQGSEA. The CDR3 covers 15 residues. V lost 7 bases and J 2 bases, leaving 21 bases between the germline ends. This chain's CDR3 is CSANTPGPLAYEQYF. Written as DNA, the CDR3 is TGCAGCGCCAATACCCCAGGGCCCCTGGCCTACGAGCAGTACTTC.

This clone has a single count. The V call is TRBV4-1, the J call TRBJ1-1; D unclear. Germline CDR1 is MGHRA and CDR2 is YSYEKL. The germline V and J ends were trimmed by 0 bases and 0 bases, with 20 bases remaining between them. The CDR3 has 19 residues. The CDR3 spells CASSQDRKTRRPLNTEAFF. CDR3 coding DNA: TGCGCCAGCAGCCAAGATAGGAAGACCCGTCGACCGTTGAACACTGAAGCTTTCTTT.